Following are 2 T cell receptor beta chains from one sample sequenced in a study of liver allograft versus peripheral blood T cells. Study-level background: What was compared were the T cell receptor repertoires in transplanted livers and those in the peripheral blood of recipients.

TCRdb ran MiXCR on the reads and lists one entry per CDR3 protein. Here the sample spans some 3,500 distinct CDR3 sequences, roughly 15% being singletons. These receptors came from a human patient who had a liver transplant. Some T cells may be provided by the graft donor.

This sequence joins TRBV20-1 and TRBJ1-5, with D tentatively TRBD1 (6 bases). The CDR3 sequence is 17 residues long. Germline V gene data show CDR1 as DFQATT and CDR2 as SNEGSKA (reference sequence). Trimming shortened V by 6 bases and J by 2 bases, and 23 bases separated the two germline ends. DNA for the CDR3: TGCAGTGCGGGACCTCCACCGGACAGCTCGGGCAATCAGCCCCAGCATTTT. Translating it yields CSAGPPPDSSGNQPQHF.

By frequency in the sample, this clonotype is medium-sized. The chain joins TRBV6-5 to TRBJ1-2, with a tentative D call TRBD1 (6 bases). Trimming cost V 5 bases and J 1 base, with 17 bases left between them. Germline V gene data show CDR1 as MNHEY and CDR2 as SVGAGI. There are 16 residues in the CDR3. CDR3 nucleotide sequence: TGTGCCAGCAGTACAGAGGCGGGGGCTCGTAACTATGGCTACACCTTC. Its translation: CASSTEAGARNYGYTF.